These 9 T cell receptor beta chains came from one sample sequenced in a study of blood T cell repertoires in COVID-19. Profiled with immunoSEQ multiplex PCR; TCRdb holds only in-frame clones, not every one. The sample consists of approximately 260,000 clones, 90% of them appearing once. Input material: peripheral blood. All receptors come from a woman aged 40 to 50 with acute or convalescent COVID-19.

In its sample, this clone was seen a few times. J is TRBJ2-2 and V is TRBV11-2, with D perhaps TRBD1 (6 bases). V shed 2 bases and J shed 7 bases, with 8 bases lying between them. This CDR3 is 13 amino acids long. Looked up from germline, CDR1 is SGHAT and CDR2 is FQNNGV. CDR3 nucleotides: TGTGCCAGCAGCTTAACAGGGATCGGGGAGCTGTTTTTT. Its protein product is CASSLTGIGELFF.

The chain uses TRBV11-2 and TRBJ1-6; D unclear. The CDR3 extends over 15 amino acids. Germline CDR1 is SGHAT and CDR2 is FQNNGV. V shed 5 bases and J shed 4 bases, with 12 bases lying between them. Written as DNA, the CDR3 is TGTGCCAGCAGCCTCTCAGGCCCTTATAATTCACCCCTCCACTTT. This gives the protein CASSLSGPYNSPLHF.

The rearrangement links TRBV7-9 to TRBJ2-1; 10 bases align to TRBD2. Trimming removed 0 bases from V and 5 bases from J; junction bases left unmatched: 7. CDR1 and CDR2 (germline): SEHNR, FQNEAQ (reference sequence). The CDR3 consists of 17 residues. In nucleotides, the CDR3 is TGTGCCAGCAGCTTAGCCATTACTAGCGGGGCCGACAATGAGCAGTTCTTC. It translates to CASSLAITSGADNEQFF.

The table lists this clone with a count of one. The chain employs TRBV18 and TRBJ1-6; weak D call: TRBD1 (5 bases). Germline lookup yields CDR1 KGHSH and CDR2 LQKENI. Between the trimmed V and J ends, which lost 2 bases and 5 bases, there was a span of 10 bases. The CDR3 is 15 amino acids. The CDR3: CASSPVRGDNSPLHF. In DNA form, the CDR3 reads TGTGCCAGCTCACCAGTGCGGGGGGATAATTCACCCCTCCACTTT.

The chain joins TRBV4-1 to TRBJ1-6, with D perhaps matching TRBD1 (6 bases). This CDR3 comprises 20 residues. Trimming cost V 1 base and J 0 bases, with 19 bases left between them. CDR1 is MGHRA and CDR2 is YSYEKL in the germline V gene. The CDR3 region has the DNA TGCGCCAGCAGCCAAGTCGGTCCAGGGGAGGGGTACTCCTATAATTCACCCCTCCACTTT. It is translated as CASSQVGPGEGYSYNSPLHF.

This chain connects TRBV5-4 to TRBJ2-2; 7 nucleotides align to TRBD2. The V gene's germline CDR1 is SGHNT and CDR2 YYREEE (reference sequence). This CDR3 is 14 amino acids long. V was pared by 3 bases and J by 6 bases, with 5 bases of the junction left unmatched. The CDR3 loop is CASSWTGGAGELFF. The DNA of the CDR3 is TGTGCCAGCAGCTGGACTGGGGGGGCCGGGGAGCTGTTTTTT.

The V call is TRBV12-5, the J call TRBJ2-7; D gene uncertain. The V and J ends lost 7 bases and 2 bases respectively, with 12 bases between them. Per the germline V gene, CDR1 is LGHNT and CDR2 is FRNRAP. The CDR3 consists of 13 residues. CDR3 sequence (DNA): TGTGCTAGTGCTCTGACACCTACCTACGAGCAGTACGTC. Translation gives CASALTPTYEQYV.

V gene TRBV7-8 combines with J gene TRBJ1-2, with 11 positions matching TRBD1. Per the germline V gene, CDR1 is SGHVS and CDR2 is FQNEAQ. The CDR3 runs 15 residues. J was trimmed by 4 bases and V by 2 bases; bases with no gene match: 3. The CDR3 is CASSLTGTGGYGYTF. The CDR3 nucleotides are TGTGCCAGCAGCTTAACCGGGACAGGGGGCTATGGCTACACCTTC.

V is TRBV19 and J is TRBJ2-3, with D possibly being TRBD2 (6 bases). V lost 7 bases and J lost 6, with 17 bases in between. CDR3 length equals 14 residues. The V gene's germline CDR1 is LNHDA and CDR2 SQIVND (reference sequence). CDR3 loop: CASTLSGSKDTQYF. Written as DNA, the CDR3 is TGTGCCAGTACCCTTAGCGGTTCCAAGGATACGCAGTATTTT.